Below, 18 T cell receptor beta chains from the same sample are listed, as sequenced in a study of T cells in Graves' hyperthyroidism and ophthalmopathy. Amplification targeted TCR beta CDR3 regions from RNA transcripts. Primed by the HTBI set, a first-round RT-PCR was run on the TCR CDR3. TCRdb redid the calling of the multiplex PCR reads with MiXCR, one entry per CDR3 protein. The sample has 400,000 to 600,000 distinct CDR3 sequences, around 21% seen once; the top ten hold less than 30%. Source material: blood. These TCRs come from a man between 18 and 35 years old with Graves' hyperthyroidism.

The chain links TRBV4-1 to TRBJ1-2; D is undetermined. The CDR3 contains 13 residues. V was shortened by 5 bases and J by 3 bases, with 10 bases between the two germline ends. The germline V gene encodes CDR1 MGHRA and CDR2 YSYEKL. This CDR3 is CASSSSWDYGYTF. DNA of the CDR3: TGCGCCAGCAGCTCCTCTTGGGACTATGGCTACACCTTC.

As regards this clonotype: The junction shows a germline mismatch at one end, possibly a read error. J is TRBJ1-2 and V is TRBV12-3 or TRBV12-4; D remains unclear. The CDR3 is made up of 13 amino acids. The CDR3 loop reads CAGSFGTNYGYTF. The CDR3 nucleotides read TGTGCCGGCAGTTTTGGCACCAACTATGGCTACACCTTC.

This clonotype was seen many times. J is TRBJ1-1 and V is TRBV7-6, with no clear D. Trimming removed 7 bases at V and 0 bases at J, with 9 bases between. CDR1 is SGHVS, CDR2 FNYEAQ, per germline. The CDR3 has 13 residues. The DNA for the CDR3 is TGTGCCAGCACCCCCCTCATGAACACTGAAGCTTTCTTT. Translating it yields CASTPLMNTEAFF.

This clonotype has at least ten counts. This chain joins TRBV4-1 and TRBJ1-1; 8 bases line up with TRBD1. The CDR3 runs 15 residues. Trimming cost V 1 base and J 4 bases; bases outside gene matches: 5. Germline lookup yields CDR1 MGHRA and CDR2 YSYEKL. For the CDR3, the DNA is TGCGCCAGCAGCCAAGCCGGACAGGGAGGCACTGAAGCTTTCTTT. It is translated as CASSQAGQGGTEAFF.

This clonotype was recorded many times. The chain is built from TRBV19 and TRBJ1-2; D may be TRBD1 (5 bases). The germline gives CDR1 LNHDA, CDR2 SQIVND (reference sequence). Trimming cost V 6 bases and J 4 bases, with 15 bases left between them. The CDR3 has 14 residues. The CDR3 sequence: CASRTEPGGYGYTF. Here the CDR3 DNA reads TGTGCCAGTAGGACAGAACCGGGAGGCTATGGCTACACCTTC.

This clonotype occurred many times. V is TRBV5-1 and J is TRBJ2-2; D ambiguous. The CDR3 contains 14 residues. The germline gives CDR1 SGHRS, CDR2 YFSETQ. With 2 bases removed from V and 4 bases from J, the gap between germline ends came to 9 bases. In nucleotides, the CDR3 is TGCGCCAGCAGCTTCGAAGCAGGCACCGGGGAGCTGTTTTTT. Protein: CASSFEAGTGELFF.

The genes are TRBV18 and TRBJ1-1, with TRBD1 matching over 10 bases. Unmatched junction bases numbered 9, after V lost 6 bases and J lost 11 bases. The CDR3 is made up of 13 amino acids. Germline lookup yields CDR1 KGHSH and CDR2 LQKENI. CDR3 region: CASSGDRGPLAFF. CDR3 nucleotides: TGTGCCAGCTCTGGCGACAGGGGGCCCTTGGCTTTCTTT.

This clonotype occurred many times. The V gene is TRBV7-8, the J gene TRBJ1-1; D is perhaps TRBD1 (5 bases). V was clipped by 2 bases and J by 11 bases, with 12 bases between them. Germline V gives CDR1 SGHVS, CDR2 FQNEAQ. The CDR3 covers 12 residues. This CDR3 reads CASSLSRTPAFF. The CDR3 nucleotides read TGTGCCAGCAGCTTATCTCGGACACCGGCTTTCTTT.

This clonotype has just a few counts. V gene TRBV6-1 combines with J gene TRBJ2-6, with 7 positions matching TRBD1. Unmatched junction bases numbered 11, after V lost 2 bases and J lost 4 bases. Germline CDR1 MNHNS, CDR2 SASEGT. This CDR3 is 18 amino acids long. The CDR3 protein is CASSEPYRGRWGANVLTF. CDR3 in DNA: TGTGCCAGCAGTGAACCGTACAGGGGTAGGTGGGGGGCCAACGTCCTGACTTTC.

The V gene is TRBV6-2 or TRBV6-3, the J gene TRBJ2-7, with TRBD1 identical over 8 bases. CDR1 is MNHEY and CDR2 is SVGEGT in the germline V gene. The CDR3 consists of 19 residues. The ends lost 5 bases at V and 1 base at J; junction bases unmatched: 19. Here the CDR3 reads CASSPEGQGGLPRSYEQYF. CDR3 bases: TGTGCCAGCAGTCCTGAAGGACAGGGCGGTCTGCCCAGATCCTACGAGCAGTACTTC.

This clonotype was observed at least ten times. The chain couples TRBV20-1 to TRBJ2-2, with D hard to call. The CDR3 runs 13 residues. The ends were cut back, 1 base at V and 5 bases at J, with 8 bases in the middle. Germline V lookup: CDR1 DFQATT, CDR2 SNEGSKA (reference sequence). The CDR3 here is CSARVGRTGELFF. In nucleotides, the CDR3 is TGCAGTGCTAGAGTTGGCAGGACCGGGGAGCTGTTTTTT.

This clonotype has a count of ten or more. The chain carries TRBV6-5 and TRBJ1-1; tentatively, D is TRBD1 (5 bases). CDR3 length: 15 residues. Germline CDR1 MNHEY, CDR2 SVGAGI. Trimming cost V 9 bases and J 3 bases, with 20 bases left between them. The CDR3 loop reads CARGEQETRDTEAFF. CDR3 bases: TGTGCCAGAGGGGAACAGGAAACTAGGGACACTGAAGCTTTCTTT.

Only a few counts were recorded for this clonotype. The CDR3 here is CASSLRVGSGANVLTF. CDR3 coding DNA: TGTGCCAGCAGTTTACGGGTCGGGTCTGGGGCCAACGTCCTGACTTTC. The chain uses TRBV28 and TRBJ2-6; no reliable D call. Per the germline V gene, CDR1 is MDHEN and CDR2 is SYDVKM. V lost 2 bases and J lost 1, with 9 bases in between. This CDR3 is 16 amino acids long.

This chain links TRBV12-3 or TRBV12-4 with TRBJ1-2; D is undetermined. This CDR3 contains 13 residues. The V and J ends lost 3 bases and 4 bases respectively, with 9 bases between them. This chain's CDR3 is CASSFENLYGYTF. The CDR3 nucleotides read TGTGCCAGCAGTTTTGAGAACCTCTATGGCTACACCTTC.

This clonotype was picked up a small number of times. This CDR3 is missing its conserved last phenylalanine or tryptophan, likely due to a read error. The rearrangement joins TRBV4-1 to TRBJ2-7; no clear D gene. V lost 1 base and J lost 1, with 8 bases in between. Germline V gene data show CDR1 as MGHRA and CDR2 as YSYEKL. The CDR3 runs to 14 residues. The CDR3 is CASSQAEISYEQYL. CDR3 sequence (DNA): TGCGCCAGCAGCCAAGCGGAGATTTCCTACGAGCAGTACCTC.

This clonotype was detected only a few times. The CDR3 bases are TGTGCCAGCAGCCCACGTTCTTTTGTGCAGTACTTC. It codes for CASSPRSFVQYF. The chain joins TRBV11-2 to TRBJ2-7; D uncertain. Between the trimmed V and J ends, which lost 5 bases and 9 bases, there was a span of 14 bases. CDR1 is SGHAT and CDR2 is FQNNGV in the germline V gene. CDR3 size: 12 residues.

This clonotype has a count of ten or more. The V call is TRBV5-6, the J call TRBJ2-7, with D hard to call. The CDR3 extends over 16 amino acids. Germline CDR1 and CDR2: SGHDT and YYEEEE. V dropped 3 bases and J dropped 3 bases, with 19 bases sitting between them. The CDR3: CASSSTYAHSNYEQYF. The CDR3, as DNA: TGTGCCAGCAGCTCGACCTACGCCCACTCGAACTACGAGCAGTACTTC.

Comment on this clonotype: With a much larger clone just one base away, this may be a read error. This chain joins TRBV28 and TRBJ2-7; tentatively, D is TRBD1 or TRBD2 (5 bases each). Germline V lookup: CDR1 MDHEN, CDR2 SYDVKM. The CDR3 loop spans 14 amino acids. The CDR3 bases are TGCGCCTGCAGCCAGCCGGGACGGCTCTACGAGCAGTACTTC. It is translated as CACSQPGRLYEQYF. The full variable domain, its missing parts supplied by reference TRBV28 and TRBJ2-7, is DVKVTQSSRYLVKRTGEKVFLECVQDMDHENMFWYRQDPGLGLRLIYFSYDVKMKEKGDIPEGYSVSREKKERFSLILESASTNQTSMYLCACSQPGRLYEQYFGPGTRLTVT.